This T cell receptor beta chain was sequenced in a study of response to subunit inactivated influenza vaccine. This CDR3 comprises 14 residues. V lost 6 bases to trimming and J lost 2 bases; unmatched junction nucleotides: 4. Whole-study findings and limits: Authors suggested that a seasonal influenza vaccination recruits few new T cells each time.

This clonotype appeared a few times. Its target is not known. One entry per CDR3 protein, called by TCRdb with MiXCR from the RT-PCR reads. The sample gives 800,000 or so distinct CDR3 sequences, 21% of which show up once; around 9.6% is in the top ten. The genes are TRBV12-3 or TRBV12-4 and TRBJ2-1; 7 positions match TRBD1. The receptor was isolated from a man aged 45-60 years who received an inactivated influenza vaccine. The specimen was PBMCs from blood, collected roughly 5 days after vaccination. The CDR3 coding sequence is TGTGCCAGCAGCCTGGACAGGACCTACAATGAGCAGTTCTTC. This translates into CASSLDRTYNEQFF.